Below, 20 T cell receptor beta chains from the same sample are listed, as sequenced in a study of regulatory T cells in long-lasting Graves disease. Sequencing libraries for TCR beta were prepared with iRepertoire HTBI primers and Arm-PCR of CDR3 regions. TCRdb itself ran the multiplex PCR reads through MiXCR, one entry per CDR3 protein. The sample has approximately 470,000 distinct CDR3 sequences; 15% to 20% are singletons. Time point here: newly diagnosed GD, antithyroid drugs for less than 3 months. Construction of the TCR library relied on RNA isolated from PBMCs. Another study also made use of these data, one on T cells in Graves' hyperthyroidism and ophthalmopathy.

The specimen was peripheral blood mononuclear cells (PBMCs), collected at new diagnosis, from a patient treated with antithyroid drugs. The origin of the receptors is a man in his forties or fifties with Graves disease.

With regard to this clonotype: One end of the junction does not line up with germline, which may come from a read error. The chain is built from TRBV15 and TRBJ2-2; the D is unclear. The V gene's germline CDR1 is LNHNV and CDR2 YYDKDF (reference sequence). The CDR3 is 16 amino acids. The DNA for the CDR3 is TGTGCCACCAGCTCAGAGTTGGGGTTGAACGCCGGGGAGCTGTTTTTT. Its protein product is CATSSELGLNAGELFF.

The sample holds many counts of this clonotype. The chain employs TRBV28 and TRBJ1-4; D unclear. The ends were cut back, 2 bases at V and 8 bases at J, with 21 bases in the middle. Germline-derived CDR1 and CDR2 are MDHEN and SYDVKM. This CDR3 has 17 residues. The CDR3 is CASSLSLKGDRWEKLFF. The CDR3 nucleotides read TGTGCCAGCAGTTTAAGTTTAAAGGGCGACCGATGGGAAAAACTGTTTTTT.

This clonotype has at least ten counts. This chain connects TRBV6-1 to TRBJ2-3; no definite D call. Germline CDR1 reads MNHNS; CDR2 reads SASEGT. This CDR3 region has 14 residues. V was shortened by 6 bases and J by 0 bases, with 10 bases between the two germline ends. The CDR3 DNA reads as TGTGCCAGCAGAAGGGTGGGAAGCACAGATACGCAGTATTTT. It encodes CASRRVGSTDTQYF.

This clonotype was detected a few times. The chain has TRBV28 and TRBJ2-3; no clear D. The CDR3 is 16 residues long. The germline V and J ends were trimmed by 2 bases and 1 base, with 13 bases remaining between them. Germline V gene lookup returns CDR1 MDHEN and CDR2 SYDVKM. CDR3 sequence: CASSLPPRKGTDTQYF. CDR3 bases: TGTGCCAGCAGTTTACCCCCGAGGAAGGGCACAGATACGCAGTATTTT.

This clonotype was recorded a few times. This may stem from a read error, because a much larger clone lies one nucleotide away. The chain is built from TRBV12-3 or TRBV12-4 and TRBJ2-1; a possible D gene is TRBD2 (11 bases). The V end was cut by 3 bases, the J end by 1 base, with 37 bases between. This CDR3 has 24 residues. CDR3 bases: TGTGCCAGCAGTTTTCGGACAGGGGGATGGATAGCGGGAGGGCGGTCGCCTTCCTACAATGAGCAGTTCTTC. This codes for CASSFRTGGWIAGGRSPSYNEQFF.

This clonotype has just a few counts. The genes are TRBV7-9 and TRBJ1-1; D unresolved. Germline V lookup: CDR1 SEHNR, CDR2 FQNEAQ (reference sequence). V shed 4 bases and J shed 0 bases, with 9 bases lying between them. The CDR3 is 14 residues long. In DNA form, the CDR3 reads TGTGCCAGCAGCTCGCTGCTCTTGAACACTGAAGCTTTCTTT. It encodes CASSSLLLNTEAFF.

The chain couples TRBV5-4 to TRBJ1-3; D not resolved. V lost 4 bases and J lost 2, with 16 bases in between. Per the germline V gene, CDR1 is SGHNT and CDR2 is YYREEE (reference sequence). This CDR3 spans 16 amino acids. CDR3 protein: CASSNLAEPAGNTIYF. The CDR3 DNA follows: TGTGCCAGCAGCAATTTGGCCGAACCAGCTGGAAACACCATATATTTT.

In its sample, this clonotype was seen many times. The chain combines TRBV7-2 with TRBJ2-1, with D possibly being TRBD1 (6 bases). Trimming removed 5 bases at V and 2 bases at J, with 13 bases between. The CDR3 extends over 15 amino acids. Germline V gives CDR1 SGHTA, CDR2 FQGNSA. Here the CDR3 reads CASSKDRTAYNEQFF. The CDR3 coding sequence is TGTGCCAGCAGCAAGGACAGAACCGCCTACAATGAGCAGTTCTTC.

In its sample, this clonotype was seen once. The chain couples TRBV27 to TRBJ2-7, with 10 positions matching TRBD1. Trimming cost V 2 bases and J 2 bases; bases outside gene matches: 9. Germline loops: CDR1 MNHEY, CDR2 SMNVEV (reference sequence). The CDR3 has 17 amino acids. The CDR3 coding sequence is TGTGCCAGCAGTTTACCGGGACAGGGGAAAGGGACCTACGAGCAGTACTTC. Its protein product is CASSLPGQGKGTYEQYF.

The J gene is TRBJ2-1, the V gene TRBV9; D may correspond to TRBD1 or TRBD2 (6 bases each). CDR3 length equals 18 residues. Germline loops: CDR1 SGDLS, CDR2 YYNGEE. Deletions cut 1 base from V and 4 bases from J, with 21 bases between. CDR3 protein: CASSVRGTGGGQYNEQFF. The CDR3 DNA is TGTGCCAGCAGCGTAAGGGGGACCGGGGGTGGCCAATACAATGAGCAGTTCTTC.

Ten or more counts support this clonotype. The chain joins TRBV2 to TRBJ1-2; TRBD1 matches at 9 bases. The CDR3 spans 13 residues. The germline V gene encodes CDR1 SNHLY and CDR2 FYNNEI. V shed 5 bases, J shed 4 bases, and the junction held 2 bases outside the gene matches. CDR3 sequence: CASSRGQGYGYTF. The DNA for the CDR3 is TGTGCCAGCAGTAGGGGACAGGGCTATGGCTACACCTTC.

This clonotype was counted only a few times. This rearrangement joins TRBV5-1 to TRBJ2-1, with a weak D call TRBD2 (6 bases). Trimming took 1 base from V and 5 from J, leaving 10 bases between them. This CDR3 has 14 residues. Germline values: CDR1 SGHRS, CDR2 YFSETQ. CDR3 bases: TGCGCCAGCAGCTTGCTAGCGCAGAACAATGAGCAGTTCTTC. Translation gives CASSLLAQNNEQFF. Full variable domain (missing parts from reference TRBV5-1 and TRBJ2-1): KAGVTQTPRYLIKTRGQQVTLSCSPISGHRSVSWYQQTPGQGLQFLFEYFSETQRNKGNFPGRFSGRQFSNSRSEMNVSTLELGDSALYLCASSLLAQNNEQFFGPGTRLTVL.

This clonotype was detected ten times or more. The chain recombines TRBV28 with TRBJ1-5; 10 nucleotides match TRBD1. J gave up 7 bases and V 5 bases, and 8 bases lay outside the gene matches. CDR1 is MDHEN and CDR2 is SYDVKM in the germline V gene. The CDR3 is 15 residues long. Here the CDR3 reads CASSPTGTGDQPQHF. The CDR3 coding sequence is TGTGCCAGCAGTCCGACCGGGACAGGGGACCAGCCCCAGCATTTT.

This clonotype was seen repeatedly, ten times or more. The chain has TRBV28 and TRBJ2-1; TRBD1 aligns across 9 bases. The V gene's germline CDR1 is MDHEN and CDR2 SYDVKM. The CDR3 is 15 residues long. V lost 8 bases, J lost 6 bases, and 11 bases stayed unmatched. The CDR3 region has the DNA TGTGCCAGCCCCCCCGGACAGGGGACCATCAATGAGCAGTTCTTC. Its translation: CASPPGQGTINEQFF.

This clonotype was seen at least ten times. The chain employs TRBV30 and TRBJ1-2; unclear D gene. The CDR3 covers 13 residues. In germline, CDR1 is GTSNPN, CDR2 SVGIG (reference sequence). Trimming pared 0 bases from V and 3 bases from J, leaving 8 bases between. The CDR3, as DNA: TGTGCCTGGAGTGTAAACGTCTACTATGGCTACACCTTC. This translates into CAWSVNVYYGYTF. Complete variable domain (other parts from reference TRBV30 and TRBJ1-2): SQTIHQWPATLVQPVGSPLSLECTVEGTSNPNLYWYRQAAGRGLQLLFYSVGIGQISSEVPQNLSASRPQDRQFILSSKKLLLSDSGFYLCAWSVNVYYGYTFGSGTRLTVV.

This clonotype occurred many times. V and J are TRBV20-1 and TRBJ2-7; 8 nucleotides line up with TRBD2. Germline-derived CDR1 and CDR2 are DFQATT and SNEGSKA (reference sequence). The CDR3 has 15 residues. V lost 1 base to trimming and J lost 1 base; unmatched junction nucleotides: 6. The CDR3 reads CSARGSTSASYEQYF. Written as DNA, the CDR3 is TGCAGTGCTAGAGGTTCGACTAGCGCTTCCTACGAGCAGTACTTC.

The rearrangement links TRBV6-2 or TRBV6-3 to TRBJ1-5, with a tentative D call TRBD1 (5 bases). Germline CDR1 and CDR2: MNHEY and SVGEGT. The ends were cut back, 2 bases at V and 0 bases at J, with 5 bases in the middle. This CDR3 spans 14 amino acids. As DNA, the CDR3 is TGTGCCAGCAGTTACGACAGTAGCAATCAGCCCCAGCATTTT. Translation: CASSYDSSNQPQHF.

At least ten counts were recorded for this clonotype. This chain connects TRBV18 to TRBJ2-7; TRBD2 is a possible D gene (5 bases). The V gene's germline CDR1 is KGHSH and CDR2 LQKENI. Trimming took off 7 bases at V and 2 bases at J, with 12 bases between the two ends. The CDR3 sequence is 13 residues long. CDR3: CASYGEPTYEQYF. The CDR3 DNA reads TGTGCCAGCTACGGGGAGCCTACCTACGAGCAGTACTTC.

The chain employs TRBV5-1 and TRBJ2-2; weak D call: TRBD2 (6 bases). The CDR3 consists of 16 residues. V lost 0 bases, J lost 4 bases, and 13 bases lay in between. Looked up from germline, CDR1 is SGHRS and CDR2 is YFSETQ. CDR3 residues: CASSLGAGLGTGELFF. Written as DNA, the CDR3 is TGCGCCAGCAGCTTGGGCGCGGGGCTGGGCACCGGGGAGCTGTTTTTT.

This clonotype was observed a few times. The J gene is TRBJ1-6, the V gene TRBV29-1, with a weak D call TRBD1 (6 bases). Germline CDR1 reads SQVTM; CDR2 reads ANQGSEA. The ends were cut back, 4 bases at V and 6 bases at J, with 10 bases in the middle. The CDR3 has 13 amino acids. CDR3 DNA: TGCAGCGTTGCCGACAGGCGTAATTCACCCCTCCACTTT. Protein: CSVADRRNSPLHF.